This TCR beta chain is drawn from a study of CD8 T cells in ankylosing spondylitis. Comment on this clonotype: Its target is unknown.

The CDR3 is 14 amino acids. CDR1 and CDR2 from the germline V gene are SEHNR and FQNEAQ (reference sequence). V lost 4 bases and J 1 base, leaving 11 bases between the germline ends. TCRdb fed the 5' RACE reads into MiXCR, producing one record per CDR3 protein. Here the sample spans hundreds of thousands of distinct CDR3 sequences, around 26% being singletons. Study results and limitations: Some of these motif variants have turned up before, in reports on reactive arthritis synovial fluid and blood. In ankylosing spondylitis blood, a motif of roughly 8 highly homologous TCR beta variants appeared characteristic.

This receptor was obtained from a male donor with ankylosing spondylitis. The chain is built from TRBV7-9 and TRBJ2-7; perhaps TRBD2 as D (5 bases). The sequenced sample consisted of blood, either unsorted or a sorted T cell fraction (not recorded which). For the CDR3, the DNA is TGTGCCAGCAGCTGGACTGTGGGGTCCTACGAGCAGTACTTC. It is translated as CASSWTVGSYEQYF.